This TCR beta chain was recorded in a study of blood T cell repertoires in COVID-19. Produced via immunoSEQ multiplex PCR; TCRdb's table is partial and in-frame only. The table records some 340,000 clones, under 85% of them present only once. Participant-reported clinical history was the basis for cohort assignment. In Cohort 3, a recovered donor had either two negative PCRs, clearance, or symptom resolution. CDR1 is SGDLS and CDR2 is YYNGEE in the germline V gene. Trimming removed 0 bases from V and 8 bases from J; junction bases left unmatched: 8. This CDR3 has 16 residues. The sequenced material came from PBMCs or T cells enriched from blood (not recorded which). The chain couples TRBV9 to TRBJ1-4, with TRBD1 matching over 9 bases. The source is a woman in her fifties or sixties who had recovered from COVID-19. The CDR3 nucleotides read TGTGCCAGCAGCGTAGGGGCGGACAGGGGACACGAAAAACTGTTTTTT. It codes for CASSVGADRGHEKLFF.